One sample yielded the 11 T cell receptor beta chains listed below, sequenced in a study of T cell changes during pregnancy in multiple sclerosis. Clones were read by immunoSEQ multiplex PCR, and TCRdb kept only the in-frame ones, dropping some. The table lists about 29,000 clones, approximately 89% of them singletons. The sequences come from CD8+ T cells from peripheral blood mononuclear cells, collected after pregnancy. These receptors came from a female donor with multiple sclerosis, enrolled in a pregnancy study.

The V gene is TRBV9, the J gene TRBJ2-5; D might be TRBD1 (6 bases). The germline gives CDR1 SGDLS, CDR2 YYNGEE. Trimming took off 0 bases at V and 4 bases at J, with 10 bases between the two ends. The CDR3 extends over 14 amino acids. The CDR3 sequence: CASSVAWGPETQYF. The CDR3 region has the DNA TGTGCCAGCAGCGTAGCTTGGGGGCCAGAGACCCAGTACTTC.

This sequence joins TRBV27 and TRBJ2-1; D is perhaps TRBD2 (5 bases). The CDR3 runs 14 residues. Between the trimmed V and J ends, which lost 8 bases and 0 bases, there was a span of 11 bases. Germline V gene lookup returns CDR1 MNHEY and CDR2 SMNVEV (reference sequence). The CDR3 loop reads CASGAENSYNEQFF. The CDR3 nucleotides read TGTGCCAGCGGAGCGGAGAACTCCTACAATGAGCAGTTCTTC.

This clone rates as medium-sized (0.01 to 0.1%). The J gene is TRBJ1-3, the V gene TRBV15, with D perhaps TRBD1 (6 bases). The CDR3 length is 16 residues. V dropped 0 bases and J dropped 0 bases, with 9 bases sitting between them. Looked up from germline, CDR1 is LNHNV and CDR2 is YYDKDF (reference sequence). The DNA for the CDR3 is TGTGCCACCAGCAGAGAGGACAGCATCTCTGGAAACACCATATATTTT. It is translated as CATSREDSISGNTIYF.

This chain links TRBV7-2 with TRBJ1-2; D gene ambiguous. Looked up from germline, CDR1 is SGHTA and CDR2 is FQGNSA. The CDR3 is 14 residues long. V was clipped by 3 bases and J by 3 bases, with 11 bases between them. The CDR3 region is CASSFMVIDYGYTF. CDR3 DNA: TGTGCCAGCAGCTTTATGGTAATAGACTATGGCTACACCTTC.

This sequence joins TRBV28 and TRBJ2-3, with a tentative D call TRBD1 (5 bases). This CDR3 region has 13 residues. Trimming stripped 3 bases from V and 14 bases from J, with 18 bases between. CDR1 is MDHEN, CDR2 SYDVKM, per germline. As DNA, the CDR3 is TGTGCCAGCAGTTTCAGACAGACAATTAGCTTGTATTTT. Its protein is CASSFRQTISLYF.

The V call is TRBV11-2, the J call TRBJ2-1, with 13 bases matching TRBD2. The ends lost 4 bases at V and 7 bases at J; junction bases unmatched: 7. The CDR3 has 16 amino acids. CDR1 is SGHAT, CDR2 FQNNGV, per germline. The CDR3 DNA sequence: TGTGCCAGCAGCTACTCCAGGACTAGCGGGAGTAATGAGCAGTTCTTC. Protein product: CASSYSRTSGSNEQFF.

This chain uses TRBV27 with TRBJ2-5; D is perhaps TRBD2 (5 bases). This CDR3 region has 14 residues. Germline loops: CDR1 MNHEY, CDR2 SMNVEV (reference sequence). Trimming removed 5 bases at V and 5 bases at J, with 15 bases between. CDR3: CASSTSSGRETQYF. CDR3 sequence (DNA): TGTGCCAGCAGTACTAGTTCGGGTAGGGAGACCCAGTACTTC.

The chain uses TRBV6-6 and TRBJ2-7; D is possibly TRBD1 (6 bases). CDR1 and CDR2 (germline): MNHNY, SVGAGI (reference sequence). V gave up 6 bases and J gave up 4 bases, with 10 bases separating them. The length of the CDR3 is 12 residues. The DNA of the CDR3 is TGTGCCAGCAGCCACAGGGTTTACGAGCAGTACTTC. It encodes CASSHRVYEQYF.

This rearrangement joins TRBV5-4 to TRBJ2-5, with TRBD2 matching 8 bases. The CDR3 is made up of 18 amino acids. Germline values: CDR1 SGHNT, CDR2 YYREEE (reference sequence). J lost 2 bases, V lost 4 bases, and 16 bases had no gene match. CDR3 in amino acids: CASSMVRGSGVAQETQYF. The CDR3 coding sequence is TGTGCCAGCAGCATGGTTCGGGGTAGCGGGGTAGCTCAAGAGACCCAGTACTTC.

This chain uses TRBV30 with TRBJ2-1; tentatively, D is TRBD2 (6 bases). The CDR3 is made up of 12 amino acids. Trimming shortened V by 0 bases and J by 9 bases, and 9 bases separated the two germline ends. CDR1 and CDR2 from the germline V gene are GTSNPN and SVGIG (reference sequence). CDR3 sequence (DNA): TGTGCCTGGAGTGTACTCGGGGGTGAGCAGTTCTTC. Translating it yields CAWSVLGGEQFF.

The chain employs TRBV27 and TRBJ2-5, with TRBD2 matching over 11 bases. The CDR3 runs 17 residues. The ends lost 8 bases at V and 3 bases at J; junction bases unmatched: 14. Germline-derived CDR1 and CDR2 are MNHEY and SMNVEV (reference sequence). Here the CDR3 reads CASLPGLAVFSKETQYF. Here the CDR3 DNA reads TGTGCCAGCCTGCCGGGACTAGCGGTATTTTCTAAAGAGACCCAGTACTTC.